This entry features one T cell receptor (beta chain) sequence. What it binds is not known. Each TRB cDNA library was prepared by 5' RACE (with UMI labels). One entry per CDR3 protein, without DNA, is what TCRdb gives after re-calling the 5' RACE reads. The table for this sample gives some 64,000 distinct CDR3 sequences. Every subset of CD8+ T cells was sorted in triplicate at a few hundred thousand cells each. The CD45RO-CCR7+CD27+CD95- phenotype denoted naive CD8+ T cells. The data stem from a study of CXCR3-negative and CXCR3-positive naive CD8 T cells. Study conclusions and caveats: Sequencing showed both naive subsets with comparably high diversity, and memory CD8+ cells much lower. Against CXCR3-negative naive cells, CXCR3-positive naive cells showed more hydrophobic TRB CDR3s. TRBV-TRBJ usage matched between naive CXCR3-negative and CXCR3-positive cells but not between memory cells.

This CDR3 has 14 residues. Germline CDR1 SGHTA, CDR2 FQGNSA. V usage is TRBV7-2 and J usage is TRBJ1-1. Sequencing input: naive CXCR3+ CD8+ T cells from blood. As for subset: CD45RO-CCR7+CD27+CD95- naive CD8+ T cells expressing CXCR3 (TNR3+). The clonotype originates from a human donor in good health. Some clones in this sample may be carry-over from other donors' samples. CDR3 amino acids: CASSLGGGDTEAFF.